The rows below give T cell receptor beta chains drawn from one sample of a study of CD8 T cells in Susac syndrome. TCRdb reprocessed the immunoSEQ multiplex PCR reads with MiXCR, giving one entry per CDR3 protein. Altogether 130,000 to 150,000 distinct CDR3 sequences are present, 90% to 96% being singletons, with the ten largest covering 0.075% to 0.09%. The sample was CD4+ T cells from PBMCs. The receptors shown here come from a human donor with Susac syndrome. Each CDR3 is given with its conserved first and last residue. Fields, in order: V gene, D gene, J gene, clone size, CDR3 DNA, CDR3 protein. D genes are given only for firm matches. Expanded clones get a size class; other rows say once, few or many, or leave the size out.

TRBV2,NA,TRBJ2-7,once,TGTGCCAGCAACGTCGGAGGATTATACGAGCAGTACTTC,CASNVGGLYEQYF
TRBV20-1,TRBD1,TRBJ1-1,NA,TGCAGTGCTAGAGCCAGGACAGGGGGTGGGACTGAAGCTTTCTTT,CSARARTGGGTEAFF
TRBV4-1,TRBD2,TRBJ2-1,NA,TGCGCCAGCAGCCAAGGCCCTTCAGCGGGGCATTACAATGAGCAGTTCTTC,CASSQGPSAGHYNEQFF
TRBV28,TRBD1,TRBJ2-1,NA,TGTGCCACTCACAGGGGGCCGAGCGGAGGAAACTACAATGAGCAGTTCTTC,CATHRGPSGGNYNEQFF
TRBV25-1,TRBD2,TRBJ2-7,NA,TGTGCCAGTCGGGGTGGACTAGCGGCCTACGAGCAGTACTTC,CASRGGLAAYEQYF
TRBV12-5,TRBD1,TRBJ1-2,NA,TGTGCTAGTGGTCTAGCAGGGGGGCTGAGCGGCTACACCTTC,CASGLAGGLSGYTF
TRBV28,TRBD1,TRBJ1-2,once,TGTGCCAGCAGTTTTAGGGGGCTCTATGGCTACACCTTC,CASSFRGLYGYTF
TRBV28,NA,TRBJ1-5,NA,TGTGCCAGCAGTTTTGCGGGGGCCAGCAATCAGCCCCAGCATTTT,CASSFAGASNQPQHF
TRBV20-1,NA,TRBJ2-1,NA,TGCAGTGCTACTAAGACAGAGGACCTTATCTCCTACAATGAGCAGTTCTTC,CSATKTEDLISYNEQFF
TRBV20-1,NA,TRBJ1-6,NA,TGCAGTGCTAGAGCCGGGGAGGTGGCCTATAATTCACCCCTCCACTTT,CSARAGEVAYNSPLHF
TRBV20-1,NA,TRBJ1-2,NA,TGCAGTGCGACACACCCGATTAACTATGGCTACACCTTC,CSATHPINYGYTF
TRBV20-1,TRBD2,TRBJ2-1,NA,TGCAGTGCTATTGCACTAGCGGGAGGCGCCTACAATGAGCAGTTCTTC,CSAIALAGGAYNEQFF
TRBV9,NA,TRBJ2-1,NA,TGTGCCAGCAGCGTAGAACCGGCAAATGAGCAGTTCTTC,CASSVEPANEQFF
TRBV27,NA,TRBJ2-1,NA,TGTGCCAGCAGTGGACAGAACTACAATGAGCAGTTCTTC,CASSGQNYNEQFF
TRBV18,TRBD2,TRBJ2-1,NA,TGTGCCAGCTCACCCCCGGGACTAGCGGGGAGAGATGAGCAGTTCTTC,CASSPPGLAGRDEQFF
TRBV27,NA,TRBJ1-5,NA,TGTGCCAGCAGTTTATGGGGGCTCAGCAATCAGCCCCAGCATTTT,CASSLWGLSNQPQHF
TRBV28,NA,TRBJ2-7,NA,TGTGCCAGCAGGCCTGGCCTAGCGAGTTTAGAGCAGTACTTC,CASRPGLASLEQYF
TRBV15,NA,TRBJ2-3,NA,TGTGCCACCAGCGGCCGATACACAGATACGCAGTATTTT,CATSGRYTDTQYF
TRBV29-1,NA,TRBJ1-1,once,TGCAGCGTTGGGGGGATTTGGAGCACTGAAGCTTTCTTT,CSVGGIWSTEAFF
TRBV9,NA,TRBJ2-1,NA,TGTGCCAGCAGCGCGACTACCCCCTCGGATGAGCAGTTCTTC,CASSATTPSDEQFF
TRBV24-1,TRBD2,TRBJ2-1,NA,TGTGCCACCAGTGAGGCTAGCGGGGTCTACAATGAGCAGTTCTTC,CATSEASGVYNEQFF
TRBV28,NA,TRBJ1-4,NA,TGTGCCAGCATGGACAGTAAGACTGAAAAACTGTTTTTT,CASMDSKTEKLFF
TRBV13,TRBD2,TRBJ2-1,NA,TGTGCCAGCAGCACGGGGGGGCGGTCCACGAACAATGAGCAGTTCTTC,CASSTGGRSTNNEQFF